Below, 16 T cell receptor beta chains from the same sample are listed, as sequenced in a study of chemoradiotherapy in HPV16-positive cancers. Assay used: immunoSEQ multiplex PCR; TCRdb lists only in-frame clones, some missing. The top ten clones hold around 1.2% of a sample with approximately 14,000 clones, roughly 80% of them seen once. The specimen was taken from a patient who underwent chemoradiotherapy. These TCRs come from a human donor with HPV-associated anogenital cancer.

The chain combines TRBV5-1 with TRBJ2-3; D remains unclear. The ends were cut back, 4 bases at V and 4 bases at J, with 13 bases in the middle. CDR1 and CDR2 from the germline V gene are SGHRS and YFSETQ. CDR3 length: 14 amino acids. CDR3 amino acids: CASSTALVSDTQYF. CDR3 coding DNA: TGCGCCAGCAGCACCGCGCTAGTTTCAGATACGCAGTATTTT.

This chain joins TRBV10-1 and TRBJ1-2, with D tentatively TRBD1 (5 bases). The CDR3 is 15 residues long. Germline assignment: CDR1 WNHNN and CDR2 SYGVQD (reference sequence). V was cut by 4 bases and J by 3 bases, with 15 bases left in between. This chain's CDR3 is CASSGGKGVDYGYTF. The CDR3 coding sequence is TGCGCCAGCAGTGGGGGCAAAGGGGTGGACTATGGCTACACCTTC.

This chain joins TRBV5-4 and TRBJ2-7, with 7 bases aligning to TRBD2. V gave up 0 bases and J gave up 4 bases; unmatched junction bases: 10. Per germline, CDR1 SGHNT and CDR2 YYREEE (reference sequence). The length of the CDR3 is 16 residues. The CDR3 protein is CASSLAGGDYPYEQYF. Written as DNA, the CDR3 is TGTGCCAGCAGCTTGGCCGGTGGGGACTACCCATACGAGCAGTACTTC.

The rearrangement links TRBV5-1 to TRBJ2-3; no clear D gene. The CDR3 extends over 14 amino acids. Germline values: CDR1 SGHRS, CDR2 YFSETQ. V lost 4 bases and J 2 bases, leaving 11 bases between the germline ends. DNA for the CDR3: TGCGCCAGCAGCCCCAACCCCCTCACAGATACGCAGTATTTT. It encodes CASSPNPLTDTQYF. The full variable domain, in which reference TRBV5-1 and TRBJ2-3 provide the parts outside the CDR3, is KAGVTQTPRYLIKTRGQQVTLSCSPISGHRSVSWYQQTPGQGLQFLFEYFSETQRNKGNFPGRFSGRQFSNSRSEMNVSTLELGDSALYLCASSPNPLTDTQYFGPGTRLTVL.

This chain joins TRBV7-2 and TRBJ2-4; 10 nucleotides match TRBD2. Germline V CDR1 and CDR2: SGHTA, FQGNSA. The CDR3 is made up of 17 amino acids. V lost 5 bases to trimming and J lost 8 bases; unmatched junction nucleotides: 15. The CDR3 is CASSLAVSGGALDIQYF. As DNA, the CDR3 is TGTGCCAGCAGCCTCGCCGTAAGCGGGGGGGCCCTGGACATTCAGTACTTC. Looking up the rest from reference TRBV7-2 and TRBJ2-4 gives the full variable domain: GAGVSQSPSNKVTEKGKDVELRCDPISGHTALYWYRQSLGQGLEFLIYFQGNSAPDKSGLPSDRFSAERTGGSVSTLTIQRTQQEDSAVYLCASSLAVSGGALDIQYFGAGTRLSVL.

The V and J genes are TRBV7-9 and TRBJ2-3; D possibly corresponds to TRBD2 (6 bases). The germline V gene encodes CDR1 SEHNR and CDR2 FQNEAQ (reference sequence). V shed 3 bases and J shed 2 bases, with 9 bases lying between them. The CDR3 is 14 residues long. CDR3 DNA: TGTGCCAGCAGCTTTCAGGACTACACAGATACGCAGTATTTT. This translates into CASSFQDYTDTQYF.

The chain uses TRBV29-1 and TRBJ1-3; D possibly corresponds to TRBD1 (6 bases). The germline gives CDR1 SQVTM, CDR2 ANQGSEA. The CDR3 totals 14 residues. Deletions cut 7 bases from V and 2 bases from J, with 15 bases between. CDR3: CSATKGGTGNTIYF. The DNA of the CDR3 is TGCAGCGCTACAAAGGGGGGGACTGGAAACACCATATATTTT.

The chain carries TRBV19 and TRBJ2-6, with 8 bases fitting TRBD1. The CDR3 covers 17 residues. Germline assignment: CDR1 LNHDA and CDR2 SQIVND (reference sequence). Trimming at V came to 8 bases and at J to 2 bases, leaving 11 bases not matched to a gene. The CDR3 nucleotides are TGTGCCAGTCTCTCCAGGACAGGGTACGCTGGGGCCAACGTCCTGACTTTC. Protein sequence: CASLSRTGYAGANVLTF.

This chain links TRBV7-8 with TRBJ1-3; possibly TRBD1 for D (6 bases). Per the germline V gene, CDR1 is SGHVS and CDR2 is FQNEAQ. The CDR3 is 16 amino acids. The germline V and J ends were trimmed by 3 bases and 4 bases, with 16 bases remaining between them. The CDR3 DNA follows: TGTGCCAGCAGCTTGGGCATGGGGGCTCTGGGAAACACCATATATTTT. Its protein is CASSLGMGALGNTIYF.

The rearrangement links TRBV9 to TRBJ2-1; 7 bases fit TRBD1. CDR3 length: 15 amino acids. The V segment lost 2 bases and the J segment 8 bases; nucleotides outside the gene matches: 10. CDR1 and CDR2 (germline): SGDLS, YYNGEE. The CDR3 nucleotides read TGTGCCAGCAGCGTGTCAACAGGGGCCGAGGATGAGCAGTTCTTC. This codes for CASSVSTGAEDEQFF.

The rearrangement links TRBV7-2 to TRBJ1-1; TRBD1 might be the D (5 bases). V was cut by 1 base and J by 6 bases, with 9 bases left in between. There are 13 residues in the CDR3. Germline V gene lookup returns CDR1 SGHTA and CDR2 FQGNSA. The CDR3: CASSLVPGAEAFF. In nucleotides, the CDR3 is TGTGCCAGCAGCTTAGTGCCGGGGGCTGAAGCTTTCTTT.

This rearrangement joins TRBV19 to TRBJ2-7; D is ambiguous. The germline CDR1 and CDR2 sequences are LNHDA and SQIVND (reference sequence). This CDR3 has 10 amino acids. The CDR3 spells CVLEEYEQYF. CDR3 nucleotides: TGTGTCTTAGAGGAATACGAGCAGTACTTC. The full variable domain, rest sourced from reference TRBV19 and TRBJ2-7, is DGGITQSPKYLFRKEGQNVTLSCEQNLNHDAMYWYRQDPGQGLRLIYYSQIVNDFQKGDIAEGYSVSREKKESFPLTVTSAQKNPTAFYLCVLEEYEQYFGPGTRLTVT.

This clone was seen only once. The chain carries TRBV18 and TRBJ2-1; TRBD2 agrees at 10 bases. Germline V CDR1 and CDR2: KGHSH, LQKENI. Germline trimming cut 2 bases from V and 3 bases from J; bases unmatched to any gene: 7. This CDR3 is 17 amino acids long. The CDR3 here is CASSPTGSGGGYNEQFF. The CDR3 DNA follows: TGTGCCAGCTCACCAACAGGAAGCGGGGGGGGCTACAATGAGCAGTTCTTC.

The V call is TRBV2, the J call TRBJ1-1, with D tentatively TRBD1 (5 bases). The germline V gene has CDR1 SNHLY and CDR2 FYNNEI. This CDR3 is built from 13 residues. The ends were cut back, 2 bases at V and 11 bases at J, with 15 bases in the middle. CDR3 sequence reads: CASSEIKGLVAFF. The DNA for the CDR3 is TGTGCCAGCAGTGAAATAAAGGGACTTGTTGCTTTCTTT.

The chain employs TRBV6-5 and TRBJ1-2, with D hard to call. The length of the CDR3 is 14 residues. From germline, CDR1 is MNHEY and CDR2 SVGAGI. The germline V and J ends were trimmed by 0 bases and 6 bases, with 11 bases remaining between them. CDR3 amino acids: CASSYSRERNGYTF. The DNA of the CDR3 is TGTGCCAGCAGTTACTCGAGGGAGAGGAATGGCTACACCTTC.

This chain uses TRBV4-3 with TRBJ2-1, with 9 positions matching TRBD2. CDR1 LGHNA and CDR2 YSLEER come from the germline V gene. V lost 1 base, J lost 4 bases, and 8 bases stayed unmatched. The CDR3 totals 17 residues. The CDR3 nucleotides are TGCGCCAGCAGCCAAGTTGTCGGACTAGCGACATACAATGAGCAGTTCTTC. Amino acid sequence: CASSQVVGLATYNEQFF.